A single sample is the source of the 2 T cell receptor beta chains below, sequenced in a study of blood T cells in healthy people across ages (dated by TCRdb to the mid-2010s). The library came from 5' RACE. Sequencer: Illumina HiSeq 2500. The second PCR ran for roughly 7 to 11 cycles and used a J-beta primer mix along with a sample-barcoded 5' primer. The raw public reads went through TCRdb reprocessing: fastp at Q25, MiXCR clone calling, in-frame beta chains kept. All rows with the same CDR3 protein become a single entry with the most common DNA and genes. Recorded for this sample are over a million distinct CDR3 sequences; around 59% of them occurred a single time. The top ten hold about 6.7% of the sample. The sample comprised blood. These receptors originate from a man in his late teens or twenties in good health.

This clonotype occurred a few times. The chain has TRBV29-1 and TRBJ1-2, with 8 positions matching TRBD1. Germline values: CDR1 SQVTM, CDR2 ANQGSEA. V was clipped by 1 base and J by 5 bases; unmatched bases: 3. The CDR3 contains 13 residues. CDR3 bases: TGCAGCGTTGAAGGGGACAGGCTTTATGGCTACACCTTC. Protein product: CSVEGDRLYGYTF.

Turning to this clonotype: The junction departs from germline at one end; a sequencing error may be responsible. This chain links TRBV7-7 with TRBJ2-7, with D possibly matching TRBD1 (5 bases). Germline V gene lookup returns CDR1 SSHAT and CDR2 FNYEAQ (reference sequence). This CDR3 has 17 residues. CDR3 in amino acids: CASSLRQGLQISYEQYF. The CDR3, as DNA: TGTGCTAGCAGCTTACGGCAGGGCCTGCAGATTTCCTACGAGCAGTACTTC.